This T cell receptor (gamma chain) was sequenced during a study of Vδ1+ human thymocytes. Alphabeta T cells were depleted, then CD3+ Vdelta1+ Vdelta2- thymocytes were FACS-sorted. RNA was extracted from the cells and then reverse transcribed. Multiplex PCR used pooled V-gene forward primers and a constant-region reverse primer to amplify CDR3s. TCRdb re-called clones from the multiplex PCR reads using CATT. The top ten clones hold 1.5% to 2% of a sample with over 25,000 gamma-chain clones, 20% of them seen once. This clone was counted a few times. The antigen is undetermined. The length of the CDR3 is 14 residues. From germline, CDR1 is VTNTFY and CDR2 YDVSTARD (reference sequence). Trimming took 3 bases from V and 2 from J; bases not matched to a gene: 7. Study outcomes and limitations: Thymic TRG and TRD repertoires appeared highly polyclonal. Many TRG clonotypes were shared between donors; TRD repertoires were essentially private. About 20% of thymic delta-chain sequences were Vdelta2, with few Vdelta3, unlike blood Vdelta1+ controls.

The chain recombines TRGV3 with TRGJ1 or TRGJ2. Sequencing input: Vdelta1+ gamma-delta thymocytes from the thymus. The subset denotes: FACS-sorted CD3+ TCRalphabeta- TCRVdelta1+ TCRVdelta2- thymocytes. This receptor was taken from a boy under two years old who had congenital heart surgery. CDR3 protein: CATWDVIYYYKKLF. In DNA, the CDR3 is TGTGCCACCTGGGACGTTATCTATTATTATAAGAAACTCTTT.